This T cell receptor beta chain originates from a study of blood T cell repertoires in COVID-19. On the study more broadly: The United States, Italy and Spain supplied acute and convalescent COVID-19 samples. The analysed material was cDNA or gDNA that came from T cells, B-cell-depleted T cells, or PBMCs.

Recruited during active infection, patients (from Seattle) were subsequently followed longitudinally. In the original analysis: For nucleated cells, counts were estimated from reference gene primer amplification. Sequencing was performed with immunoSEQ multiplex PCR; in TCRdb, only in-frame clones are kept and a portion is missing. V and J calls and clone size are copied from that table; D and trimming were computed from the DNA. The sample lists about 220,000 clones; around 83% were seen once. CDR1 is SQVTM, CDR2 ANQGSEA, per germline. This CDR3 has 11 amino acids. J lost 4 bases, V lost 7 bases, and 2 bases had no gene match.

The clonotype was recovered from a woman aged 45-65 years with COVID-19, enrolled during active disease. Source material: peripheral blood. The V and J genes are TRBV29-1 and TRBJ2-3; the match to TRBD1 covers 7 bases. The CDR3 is CSGGQADTQYF. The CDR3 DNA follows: TGCAGCGGAGGACAGGCAGATACGCAGTATTTT.